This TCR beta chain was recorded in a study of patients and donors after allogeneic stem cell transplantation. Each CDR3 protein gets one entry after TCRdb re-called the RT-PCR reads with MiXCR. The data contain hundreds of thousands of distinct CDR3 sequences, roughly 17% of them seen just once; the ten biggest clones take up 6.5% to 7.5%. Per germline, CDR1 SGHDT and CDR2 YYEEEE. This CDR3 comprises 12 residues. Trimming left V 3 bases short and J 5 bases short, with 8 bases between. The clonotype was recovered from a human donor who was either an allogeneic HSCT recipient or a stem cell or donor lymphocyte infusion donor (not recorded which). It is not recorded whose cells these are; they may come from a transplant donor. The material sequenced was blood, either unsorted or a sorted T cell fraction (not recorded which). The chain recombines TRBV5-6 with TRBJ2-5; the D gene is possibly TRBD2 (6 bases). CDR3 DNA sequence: TGTGCCAGCAGCTGGGGGGTGGAGACCCAGTACTTC. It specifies CASSWGVETQYF.